This T cell receptor beta chain was retrieved from a study of Graves' ophthalmopathy and Graves' hyperthyroidism. Many counts were recorded for this clonotype. The authors amplified TCR beta CDR3 regions from RNA transcripts. RT-PCR with HTBI primers came first, then second-round multiplex PCR. TCRdb recomputed calls from the multiplex PCR reads with MiXCR, one row per CDR3 protein. The table has approximately 150,000 distinct CDR3 sequences, approximately 40% seen once. This CDR3 spans 15 amino acids. Germline CDR1 is MDHEN and CDR2 is SYDVKM. The junction had 9 bases not matched to a gene; V was cut back by 5 bases and J by 4 bases.

The chain has TRBV28 and TRBJ2-7, with 9 bases lining up with TRBD1. This clonotype was obtained from a man aged 25-40 years with Graves' ophthalmopathy. The sequenced sample consisted of peripheral blood. The CDR3 spells CASSLGTGTLYEQYF. The CDR3 region has the DNA TGTGCCAGCAGTCTGGGGACAGGGACGCTTTACGAGCAGTACTTC. Variable domain in full (rest from reference TRBV28 and TRBJ2-7): DVKVTQSSRYLVKRTGEKVFLECVQDMDHENMFWYRQDPGLGLRLIYFSYDVKMKEKGDIPEGYSVSREKKERFSLILESASTNQTSMYLCASSLGTGTLYEQYFGPGTRLTVT.